This T cell receptor (beta chain) derives from a study of CD8+ T cells in alopecia areata. As the sequencing template, cDNA was produced by extracting RNA and reverse transcribing it. Generated by immunoSEQ multiplex PCR, the TCRdb table keeps only in-frame clones and is missing some. The sample records about 130,000 clones, around 49% being singletons. Per the germline V gene, CDR1 is SGHRS and CDR2 is YFSETQ. Trimming shortened V by 0 bases and J by 7 bases, and 13 bases separated the two germline ends. The CDR3 covers 14 residues. On this clone itself: Its cognate antigen is unknown.

Separation by sorting yielded CD4+ and CD8+ T cells from PBMCs. Study observations and caveats: It was lesional scalp, especially alopecia totalis/universalis, that showed higher clonality than normal scalp.

This sample comprised CD8+ T cells sorted from blood, obtained at week 0. The chain couples TRBV5-1 to TRBJ1-2, with D possibly TRBD1 on 6 matching bases. The source of this sequence is a human donor with alopecia areata. CDR3 amino acids: CASSLVLGASGYTF. Here the CDR3 DNA reads TGCGCCAGCAGCTTGGTGCTGGGGGCAAGTGGCTACACCTTC.